This T cell receptor beta chain was recovered during a study of T cell responses to AZD1222 COVID-19 vaccine. General study results and limits: Mostly white British, mostly female donors; authors suggested clonal diversity may be underestimated. Two doses of AZD1222 preceded a rise in Spike-specific TCR breadth and depth.

The method was immunoSEQ multiplex PCR; TCRdb's version includes in-frame clones alone and lacks a portion of them. Of around 120,000 clones in the sample, about 90% are singletons; the top ten hold 14%. V shed 2 bases and J shed 1 base, with 9 bases lying between them. Germline values: CDR1 GTSNPN, CDR2 SVGIG (reference sequence). The CDR3 totals 14 residues. Comments on this clone: Its specificity is unknown.

The V call is TRBV30, the J call TRBJ1-5, with a weak D call TRBD1 (5 bases). This receptor was taken from an adult in good health. The sequences come from peripheral blood, collected on day 0 of AZD1222 vaccination. The DNA for the CDR3 is TGTGCCTGGAGTCTGGGGACGAGCAATCAGCCCCAGCATTTT. This gives the protein CAWSLGTSNQPQHF.